The clone carrying this T cell receptor beta chain was seen a single time. Its cognate antigen is unknown. The data derive from a study of Tregs in tolerant kidney transplant recipients. General study points: Some patients' samples used different primers over time, so nucleotide sequences weren't comparable. Biological reproducibility was not directly addressed, but technical replication error appeared minimal.

The table came from immunoSEQ multiplex PCR; TCRdb's copy has only in-frame clones and leaves some out. The data contain around 78,000 clones, less than 95% of them singletons. V dropped 2 bases and J dropped 4; count of bases not matched to a gene: 7. This CDR3 region has 16 residues. CDR1 is LNHDA, CDR2 SQIVND, per germline (reference sequence). This clonotype was sampled from a human donor who received a combined kidney and bone marrow transplant. The chain has TRBV19 and TRBJ2-3; the match to TRBD2 covers 9 bases. This material consisted of Tregs from blood, taken before the transplant. CDR3 sequence (DNA): TGTGCCAGTAGTATAACGGCTAGCGGGACCCCAGATACGCAGTATTTT. The encoded protein is CASSITASGTPDTQYF.